Following are 28 T cell receptor beta chains from one sample sequenced in a study of blood T cell repertoires in COVID-19 (dated by TCRdb to about 2020). Library preparation used the immunoSEQ multiplex PCR assay. The clones in this table, taken by TCRdb from immuneACCESS, are in-frame only. Not every clone is retained; where verified, under half of the shortfall comes from an unresolved V gene, and the cause of the rest is unknown. The sample yields approximately 77,000 clones; 70% to 80% were counted once. The ten biggest clones cover 15% to 20% of the sample. Source material: peripheral blood. Source of these receptors: a man aged 70-80 years with active or convalescent COVID-19.

Points on this clone: The junction departs from germline at one end; a sequencing error may be responsible. This chain links TRBV27 with TRBJ1-2; 7 bases match TRBD1. CDR1 and CDR2 from the germline V gene are MNHEY and SMNVEV (reference sequence). This CDR3 is built from 17 residues. CDR3 sequence reads: CVSKPKHRDSVPYGYTF. The CDR3 DNA follows: TGTGTCAGCAAGCCAAAACACCGGGACAGCGTTCCCTATGGCTACACCTTC.

The chain joins TRBV19 to TRBJ1-5; D perhaps matches TRBD1 (6 bases). V lost 0 bases and J 6 bases, leaving 15 bases between the germline ends. This CDR3 comprises 16 residues. CDR1 and CDR2 from the germline V gene are LNHDA and SQIVND (reference sequence). CDR3 sequence reads: CASSIDVGGTLQPQHF. CDR3 coding DNA: TGTGCCAGTAGTATAGATGTAGGGGGTACACTTCAGCCCCAGCATTTT.

V gene TRBV14 combines with J gene TRBJ1-1; no firm D call. In germline, CDR1 is SGHDN, CDR2 FVKESK. Trimming shortened V by 0 bases and J by 0 bases, and 8 bases separated the two germline ends. The CDR3 spans 15 residues. The CDR3 sequence is CASSQETVMNTEAFF. The CDR3 nucleotides are TGTGCCAGCAGCCAAGAAACAGTCATGAACACTGAAGCTTTCTTT.

The V call is TRBV6-2 or TRBV6-3, the J call TRBJ1-6; D ambiguous. The CDR3 is 14 residues long. Looked up from germline, CDR1 is MNHEY and CDR2 is SVGEGT. Trimming removed 4 bases at V and 3 bases at J, with 7 bases between. CDR3 in DNA: TGTGCCAGCAGTTTCGGTATCTATAATTCACCCCTCCACTTT. Its protein product is CASSFGIYNSPLHF.

V gene TRBV9 combines with J gene TRBJ1-6; tentatively, D is TRBD1 (5 bases). The V gene lost 0 bases and the J gene lost 7 bases, with 11 bases spanning the gap. This CDR3 contains 15 residues. The germline V gene encodes CDR1 SGDLS and CDR2 YYNGEE. CDR3 region: CASSVGRGRNSPLHF. Here the CDR3 DNA reads TGTGCCAGCAGCGTAGGTAGGGGTCGGAATTCACCCCTCCACTTT.

The chain joins TRBV2 to TRBJ2-1; 14 bases map to TRBD2. The CDR3 is 16 amino acids. Germline V gene data show CDR1 as SNHLY and CDR2 as FYNNEI. J was trimmed by 8 bases and V by 5 bases; bases with no gene match: 8. For the CDR3, the DNA is TGTGCCAGCAGTACAAGACTAGCGGGGGGGCTCGATGAGCAGTTCTTC. Translated: CASSTRLAGGLDEQFF.

This clone turned up a few times. The chain links TRBV7-3 to TRBJ1-3, with 7 bases identical to TRBD1. This CDR3 spans 16 amino acids. The V and J ends lost 5 bases and 0 bases, in that order; junction bases with no gene match: 7. CDR1 and CDR2 from the germline V gene are SGHTA and FQGTGA. The CDR3 spells CASSRDRQGSGNTIYF. CDR3 coding DNA: TGTGCCAGCAGCAGAGACCGACAGGGCTCTGGAAACACCATATATTTT.

The chain links TRBV30 to TRBJ1-5; perhaps TRBD1 as D (5 bases). The CDR3 sequence is 13 residues long. V was cut by 3 bases and J by 6 bases, with 12 bases left in between. The germline V gene has CDR1 GTSNPN and CDR2 SVGIG (reference sequence). The CDR3 protein is CAWSSQGGQPQHF. The CDR3 DNA reads as TGTGCCTGGAGCTCTCAGGGAGGTCAGCCCCAGCATTTT.

This sequence joins TRBV6-1 and TRBJ1-6; D might be TRBD1 (6 bases). Germline CDR1 is MNHNS and CDR2 is SASEGT. V was trimmed by 3 bases and J by 18 bases, leaving 18 bases between them. This CDR3 is 13 amino acids long. The CDR3 protein is CASSDTSGVVDHF. In nucleotides, the CDR3 is TGTGCCAGCAGTGACACCTCAGGGGTAGTAGACCACTTT.

This clone has only a few counts. V is TRBV6-2 or TRBV6-3 and J is TRBJ2-5; 9 positions match TRBD2. The CDR3 has 14 amino acids. Germline V CDR1 and CDR2: MNHEY, SVGEGT. V dropped 5 bases and J dropped 7; count of bases not matched to a gene: 8. For the CDR3, the DNA is TGTGCCAGCAGTCCCGCGCGGGGGGGCGTGACCCAGTACTTC. This sequence encodes CASSPARGGVTQYF.

The chain combines TRBV2 with TRBJ2-5; a weak D match, TRBD2 (5 bases). CDR3 size: 14 residues. CDR1 SNHLY and CDR2 FYNNEI come from the germline V gene. The V end lost 3 bases, the J end lost 5 bases, and 13 bases lay between the germline ends. The CDR3 nucleotides are TGTGCCAGCAGTGACAAGGCCCGAGGGGAGACCCAGTACTTC. This codes for CASSDKARGETQYF. The full variable domain, with the rest looked up from reference TRBV2 and TRBJ2-5, is EPEVTQTPSHQVTQMGQEVILRCVPISNHLYFYWYRQILGQKVEFLVSFYNNEISEKSEIFDDQFSVERPDGSNFTLKIRSTKLEDSAMYFCASSDKARGETQYFGPGTRLLVL.

This clone was counted only a few times. This chain links TRBV2 with TRBJ2-7, with D perhaps TRBD2 (5 bases). The CDR3 is made up of 14 amino acids. Germline V gene lookup returns CDR1 SNHLY and CDR2 FYNNEI. Trimming removed 4 bases from V and 2 bases from J, with 12 bases in between. DNA for the CDR3: TGTGCCAGCAGTGTTGGGCTAGCCGCCTACGAGCAGTACTTC. The encoded protein is CASSVGLAAYEQYF.

V gene TRBV11-2 combines with J gene TRBJ2-7, with 9 bases lining up with TRBD1. This CDR3 has 16 residues. Germline loops: CDR1 SGHAT, CDR2 FQNNGV. V trimming: 5 bases; J trimming: 7 bases; junction bases outside the gene matches: 15. The CDR3 DNA reads as TGTGCCAGCAGCCGGATGGGGACAGGGTCAGTAGGGGAGCAGTACTTC. It translates to CASSRMGTGSVGEQYF.

The chain is built from TRBV6-6 and TRBJ1-5; D is undetermined. The V end was cut by 6 bases, the J end by 1 base, with 4 bases between. Germline lookup yields CDR1 MNHNY and CDR2 SVGAGI (reference sequence). This CDR3 is built from 12 residues. CDR3 amino acids: CASSLSNQPQHF. In nucleotides, the CDR3 is TGTGCCAGCAGCCTGAGCAATCAGCCCCAGCATTTT.

This clone was counted once. The gene calls are TRBV7-2 and TRBJ2-2; tentatively, D is TRBD2 (5 bases). The CDR3 consists of 14 residues. Germline loops: CDR1 SGHTA, CDR2 FQGNSA. V was cut by 4 bases and J by 2 bases, with 8 bases left in between. The CDR3 DNA reads as TGTGCCAGCAGCTCGCGGGCTAACACCGGGGAGCTGTTTTTT. Translation: CASSSRANTGELFF.

The rearrangement links TRBV28 to TRBJ1-6; 9 bases align to TRBD1. V was pared by 7 bases and J by 0 bases, with 7 bases of the junction left unmatched. This CDR3 contains 17 residues. Germline lookup yields CDR1 MDHEN and CDR2 SYDVKM. The CDR3 loop reads CASTTGGISSYNSPLHF. CDR3 DNA sequence: TGTGCCAGCACCACAGGGGGCATTAGCTCCTATAATTCACCCCTCCACTTT.

This clone was seen a handful of times. The chain uses TRBV5-5 and TRBJ2-7; D call uncertain. There are 14 residues in the CDR3. V was trimmed by 7 bases and J by 2 bases, leaving 16 bases between them. Germline lookup yields CDR1 SGHKS and CDR2 YYEKEE (reference sequence). CDR3 amino acids: CASSPPPGTYEQYF. CDR3 in DNA: TGTGCCAGCTCACCCCCCCCAGGTACCTACGAGCAGTACTTC. The entire variable domain, with the rest obtained from reference TRBV5-5 and TRBJ2-7, is as follows: DAGVTQSPTHLIKTRGQQVTLRCSPISGHKSVSWYQQVLGQGPQFIFQYYEKEERGRGNFPDRFSARQFPNYSSELNVNALLLGDSALYLCASSPPPGTYEQYFGPGTRLTVT.

The count of this clone is one. V is TRBV9 and J is TRBJ1-2; 10 positions match TRBD1. The CDR3 consists of 14 residues. Unmatched junction bases numbered 3, after V lost 4 bases and J lost 3 bases. The germline V gene encodes CDR1 SGDLS and CDR2 YYNGEE. The CDR3 here is CASSLGQGDYGYTF. CDR3 nucleotide sequence: TGTGCCAGCAGCCTTGGACAGGGGGACTATGGCTACACCTTC.

The sample holds one count of this clone. This chain connects TRBV29-1 to TRBJ2-1, with D possibly matching TRBD1 (6 bases). V gave up 6 bases and J gave up 6 bases, with 9 bases separating them. The CDR3 is 11 amino acids. Germline V gene data show CDR1 as SQVTM and CDR2 as ANQGSEA. For the CDR3, the DNA is TGCAGCGTCAGGGGAACCAATGAGCAGTTCTTC. Encoded protein: CSVRGTNEQFF.

This clone appeared a few times. The chain couples TRBV21-1 to TRBJ2-7; TRBD2 was called by the table and not checked on the DNA. TRBV21-1 is a pseudogene locus. CDR3 length: 13 amino acids. The CDR3 nucleotides read TGTGCCAGCAACTGTAGCGGCCGCTACGAGCAGTACTTC. Amino acid sequence: CASNCSGRYEQYF.

This chain connects TRBV19 to TRBJ2-3, with TRBD2 as a possible D gene (6 bases). V was shortened by 4 bases and J by 2 bases, with 10 bases between the two germline ends. The germline V gene encodes CDR1 LNHDA and CDR2 SQIVND (reference sequence). This CDR3 spans 14 amino acids. Here the CDR3 reads CASSSSGDTDTQYF. DNA of the CDR3: TGTGCCAGTAGTAGCTCGGGGGACACAGATACGCAGTATTTT.

The genes are TRBV29-1 and TRBJ2-2, with a weak D call TRBD2 (7 bases). V lost 6 bases and J lost 9, with 14 bases in between. The CDR3 contains 12 residues. Germline-derived CDR1 and CDR2 are SQVTM and ANQGSEA. CDR3 amino acids: CSVAKGGRELFF. The CDR3, as DNA: TGCAGCGTCGCCAAGGGGGGGAGGGAGCTGTTTTTT.

The chain combines TRBV5-1 with TRBJ2-5; 7 bases agree with TRBD1. Unmatched junction bases numbered 10, after V lost 4 bases and J lost 1 base. This CDR3 spans 16 amino acids. The germline V gene has CDR1 SGHRS and CDR2 YFSETQ. For the CDR3, the DNA is TGCGCCAGCAGCCTAGAGGGACAGAATATCCAAGAGACCCAGTACTTC. Protein product: CASSLEGQNIQETQYF.

This chain links TRBV24-1 with TRBJ1-2; D perhaps matches TRBD1 (6 bases). The CDR3 has 13 amino acids. Trimming took 6 bases from V and 4 from J, leaving 11 bases between them. Per the germline V gene, CDR1 is KGHDR and CDR2 is SFDVKD. The CDR3 loop reads CATSNSRGYGYTF. The CDR3 DNA reads TGTGCCACCAGTAACAGCAGGGGCTATGGCTACACCTTC.

The table lists this clone with a few counts. The V and J genes are TRBV28 and TRBJ2-1; tentatively, D is TRBD1 (6 bases). V lost 7 bases to trimming and J lost 5 bases, with 9 bases between them. Germline V lookup: CDR1 MDHEN, CDR2 SYDVKM. The CDR3 runs to 12 residues. CDR3 nucleotides: TGTGCCAGCACTGACAGGAACAATGAGCAGTTCTTC. Translating gives CASTDRNNEQFF.

This chain connects TRBV1 to TRBJ2-7; TRBD1 is the table's D call and was not checked against the DNA. TRBV1 is described as a pseudogene. The CDR3 covers 20 residues. This chain's CDR3 is CTSSQDRLTPQGSPTYEQYF. CDR3 coding DNA: TGCACCAGCAGCCAAGATCGTCTGACTCCTCAGGGTTCCCCAACCTACGAGCAGTACTTC.

The rearrangement uses TRBV27 and TRBJ2-5, with 8 bases aligning to TRBD1. Per germline, CDR1 MNHEY and CDR2 SMNVEV (reference sequence). V shed 4 bases, J shed 5 bases, and the junction held 6 bases outside the gene matches. This CDR3 contains 14 residues. CDR3 DNA sequence: TGTGCCAGCAGTTGGCAGGGGGCTACGGAGACCCAGTACTTC. It yields the protein CASSWQGATETQYF.

This chain connects TRBV15 to TRBJ2-5; 7 bases are a match to TRBD2. Germline CDR1 reads LNHNV; CDR2 reads YYDKDF (reference sequence). Unmatched junction bases numbered 11, after V lost 8 bases and J lost 2 bases. This CDR3 comprises 15 residues. CDR3 in DNA: TGTGCCACCGCTCTTTCGCGGGGGACTCAAGAGACCCAGTACTTC. Its protein product is CATALSRGTQETQYF.